This TCR beta chain was documented in a study of PD-L1 blockade in urothelial cancer (dated by TCRdb to the late 2010s). With respect to the entire study: Every patient began therapy in the mid-2010s and was given atezolizumab 1,200 mg intravenously every 3 weeks. Pretreatment tumor samples, along with matched peripheral blood collected serially before and after atezolizumab treatment, underwent TCR sequencing. Blood samples were analyzed at two time points: 3 weeks after treatment start (second dose) and 6 weeks after treatment start. The study was an exploratory multi-omic analysis of somatic, immune and clinical correlates of response to PD-L1 blockade with atezolizumab in urothelial cancer. Progression-free survival longer than 6 months counted as durable clinical benefit, and TCR features were additionally tested against both progression-free and overall survival. Approximately 30 patients had pretreatment blood TCR-seq, 24 had at least one posttreatment blood collection, and 24 had tumor TCR-seq. Blood samples gave median yields of about 150,000 T cells and 80,000 or so unique TCRs, along with a median clonality of 0.080. In the same patients who had TCR sequencing, pretreatment tumors also underwent whole exome sequencing and RNA sequencing. Eight or nine patients reached durable clinical benefit, while about 19 patients did not. About 85% of the roughly 29 patients were identified as males with urothelial cancer of bladder origin, and a prior smoking history was reported by 18 of 29 patients. An ECOG performance status of 0 or 1 was recorded for the patients, and 0 to 3 prior chemotherapy regimens had been received by the patients. The study at large found these results: Among patients with durable benefit, tumor-associated TCR clones showed greater expansion in peripheral blood 3 weeks after treatment started (n ≈ 24, p = 0.022). Small sample size (n ≈ 30) and many exploratory analyses mean the results are intended to be hypothesis-generating. A pretreatment peripheral blood TCR clonality below the median was linked to improved progression-free and overall survival.

Synthetic TCR analog templates were spiked into each PCR so that absolute template abundance could be estimated from read counts. Using the immunoSEQ assay, TCRbeta CDR3 regions were amplified from genomic DNA with bias-controlled V and J gene primers. Sequencing of rearranged TCRbeta segments was done at approximately 20X coverage. The authors processed their data as follows. Clustering was used to correct sequencing errors, and CDR3s were annotated against IMGT to assign V, D and J genes. Out-of-frame and stop-codon sequences were excluded, and only productive TCRbeta rearrangements were used in downstream analyses. Clonality was computed as one minus Shannon entropy normalized by the log of the number of unique productive sequences. Clones differing between time points or between blood and tumor were identified using Fisher's exact test with Benjamini-Hochberg correction, with an adjusted p below 0.01 applied as the threshold. TCRdb carries this immuneACCESS record with in-frame sequences only. Its versions omit some clonotypes, under half of them owing to an unresolved V gene in the studies checked, with the rest unexplained. V, J and clone size derive from that table, while D and trimming were established from the DNA sequence. For this sample the table gives roughly 100,000 clones, of which over 80% were detected only once. The ten top clones hold 8.4% of the sample.

Counted from cysteine to phenylalanine, this CDR3 has 18 amino acids. CDR3 DNA only is kept here, 54 bases in frame from base 1. Clipping removes 0 bases from V and 1 base from J, with 6 as the unmatched junction base count. CDR1 and CDR2 were assigned from the germline V gene as LGHNA and YNFKEQ. In the paper's terms, the time point label means: peripheral blood 6 weeks after treatment start. A cohort of more than 25 patients with locally advanced or metastatic urothelial carcinoma, treated at Memorial Sloan Kettering on a trial protocol, was included. Peripheral blood mononuclear cells were collected pretreatment and during treatment, at between 1 and 8 total time points per patient. The Qiagen DNeasy Blood extraction kit was used to purify genomic DNA from total PBMCs and tumor samples. PBMCs were collected pretreatment and during treatment, and were isolated and stored as previously described.

Turning to this clone: It lacks a known antigen. Base qualities are not recorded, but no much larger clone differs from it by a single base.

The material was PBMCs, obtained around atezolizumab (anti-PD-L1) treatment. The V and J genes are TRBV4-2 and TRBJ1-2; TRBD1 matches 12 bases in the middle. The sequence was collected from a man between 65 and 85 years old with urothelial cancer. This receptor has the CDR3 CASSQESGQGASNYGYTF. The DNA sequence follows: TGTGCCAGCAGCCAAGAATCGGGACAGGGGGCGAGTAACTATGGCTACACCTTC.